Sequencing of this T cell receptor (beta chain) was carried out in a study of blood T cell repertoires in COVID-19. As originally analysed: Scientists estimated how many nucleated cells there were by amplifying reference gene primers. TCRdb's table, derived via immunoSEQ multiplex PCR, lists solely in-frame clones and lacks some. For V, J and clone size, that table is used; D and trimming come from the DNA. The sample shows 180,000 or so clones, 70% to 90% of them seen only once. The CDR3 totals 14 residues. V gave up 5 bases and J gave up 4 bases; unmatched junction bases: 7. CDR1 is MGHRA, CDR2 YSYEKL, per germline.

The TCR comes from a human donor with active or convalescent COVID-19. The donor label of this sample is uncertain. This sequence joins TRBV4-1 and TRBJ1-2; 7 bases line up with TRBD1. The sample was peripheral blood. CDR3 protein: CASSEPTGIYGYTF. In DNA, the CDR3 is TGCGCCAGCAGCGAACCGACAGGGATCTATGGCTACACCTTC.